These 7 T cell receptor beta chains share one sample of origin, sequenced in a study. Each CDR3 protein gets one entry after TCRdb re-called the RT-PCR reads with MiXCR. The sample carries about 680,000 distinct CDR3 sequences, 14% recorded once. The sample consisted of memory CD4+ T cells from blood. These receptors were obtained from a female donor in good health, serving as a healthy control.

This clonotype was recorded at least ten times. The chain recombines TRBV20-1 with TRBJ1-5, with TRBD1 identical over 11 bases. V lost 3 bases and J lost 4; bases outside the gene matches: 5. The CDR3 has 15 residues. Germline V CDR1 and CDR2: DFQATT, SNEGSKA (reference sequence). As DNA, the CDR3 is TGCAGTGCTAGCCCCGGGACAGGGGGGAATCAGCCCCAGCATTTT. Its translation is CSASPGTGGNQPQHF.

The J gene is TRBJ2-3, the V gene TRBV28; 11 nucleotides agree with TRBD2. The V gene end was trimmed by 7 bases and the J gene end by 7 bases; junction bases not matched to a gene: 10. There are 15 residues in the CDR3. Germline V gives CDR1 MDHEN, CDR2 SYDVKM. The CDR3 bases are TGTGCCAGCAATAAACTAGCGGGAGATCAGTATACGCAGTATTTT. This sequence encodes CASNKLAGDQYTQYF.

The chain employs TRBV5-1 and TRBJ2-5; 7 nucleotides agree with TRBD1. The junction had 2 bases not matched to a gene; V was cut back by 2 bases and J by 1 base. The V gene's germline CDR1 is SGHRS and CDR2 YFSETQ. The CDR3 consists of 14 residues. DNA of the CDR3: TGCGCCAGCAGCTTCCGGGACAGCCAAGAGACCCAGTACTTC. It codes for CASSFRDSQETQYF.

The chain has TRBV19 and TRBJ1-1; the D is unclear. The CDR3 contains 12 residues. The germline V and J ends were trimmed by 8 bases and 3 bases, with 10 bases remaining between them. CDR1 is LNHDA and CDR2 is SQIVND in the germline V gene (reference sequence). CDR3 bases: TGTGCCAGTGAGAGTACCTACACTGAAGCTTTCTTT. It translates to CASESTYTEAFF.

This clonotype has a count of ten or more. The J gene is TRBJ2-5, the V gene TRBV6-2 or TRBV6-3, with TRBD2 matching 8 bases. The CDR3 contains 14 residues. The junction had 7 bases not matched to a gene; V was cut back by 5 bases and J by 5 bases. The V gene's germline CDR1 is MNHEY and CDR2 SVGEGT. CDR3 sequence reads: CASSTGLARETQYF. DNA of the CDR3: TGTGCCAGCAGTACCGGACTAGCCAGGGAGACCCAGTACTTC.

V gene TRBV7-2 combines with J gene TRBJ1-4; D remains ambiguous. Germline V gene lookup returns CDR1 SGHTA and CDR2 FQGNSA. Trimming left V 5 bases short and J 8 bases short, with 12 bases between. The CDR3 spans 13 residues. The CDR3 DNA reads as TGTGCCAGCAGCCCTCGCGTGGGAGAAAAACTGTTTTTT. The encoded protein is CASSPRVGEKLFF. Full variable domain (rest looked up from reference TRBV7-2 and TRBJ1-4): GAGVSQSPSNKVTEKGKDVELRCDPISGHTALYWYRQSLGQGLEFLIYFQGNSAPDKSGLPSDRFSAERTGGSVSTLTIQRTQQEDSAVYLCASSPRVGEKLFFGSGTQLSVL.

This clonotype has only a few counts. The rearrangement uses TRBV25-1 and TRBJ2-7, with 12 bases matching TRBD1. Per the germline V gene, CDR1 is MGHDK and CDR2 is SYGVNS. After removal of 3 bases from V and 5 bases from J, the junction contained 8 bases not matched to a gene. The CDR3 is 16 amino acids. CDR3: CASSDPGTGGIDEQYF. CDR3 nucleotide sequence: TGTGCCAGCAGTGACCCGGGGACAGGGGGCATCGACGAGCAGTACTTC.